The T cell receptor (beta chain) under discussion was sequenced for a study of blood T cells in healthy people across ages. With 5 bases removed from V and 2 bases from J, the gap between germline ends came to 17 bases. There are 16 residues in the CDR3. CDR1 and CDR2 (germline): SGHTA, FQGNSA. A J-beta primer mix and a sample-barcoded 5' primer were used in a second PCR of about 6 to 12 cycles. TCRdb ran MiXCR on the 5' RACE reads and lists one entry per CDR3 protein. The sample lists hundreds of thousands of distinct CDR3 sequences; about 30% were seen once. The specimen sequenced was blood. This TCR was recovered from a woman of 80 years or more in good health. The chain is built from TRBV7-2 and TRBJ2-3; D possibly corresponds to TRBD2 (6 bases). In DNA form, the CDR3 reads TGTGCCAGCAGCAGCGGTGCGGGGATTGCCACAGATACGCAGTATTTT. It codes for CASSSGAGIATDTQYF.